This is a list of T cell receptor beta chains from one sample in a study of blood T cell repertoires in COVID-19. The assay was immunoSEQ multiplex PCR, and TCRdb's table has in-frame clones only and misses some. The sample includes some 300,000 clones, approximately 86% of them seen just once. Sequencing was performed on peripheral blood. Source of these receptors: a woman aged 50 to 60 with active or convalescent COVID-19. Both conserved end residues are part of each CDR3.

TRBJ2-7 | TRBV5-1 | 14 | CASSFAGMGYEQYF
TRBJ1-1 | TRBV28 | 14 | CASRLRQGTSEAFF
TRBJ2-3 | TRBV27 | 15 | CASGRSRGSTDTQYF
TRBJ2-7 | TRBV7-9 | 12 | CASSFALGEQYF
TRBJ2-1 | TRBV3-1/TRBV3-2 | 17 | CASSQVLAGVSYNEQFF
TRBJ2-1 | TRBV24-1 | 16 | CATSDLFRGGVNEQFF
TRBJ2-1 | TRBV24-1 | 14 | CATSDPTVRNEQFF
TRBJ2-3 | TRBV7-3 | 16 | CASSLTAGGATDTQYF
TRBJ1-1 | TRBV11-2 | 14 | CASSKQGRNTEAFF
TRBJ1-5 | TRBV19 | 14 | CASSTDRGNQPQHF
TRBJ2-7 | TRBV6-5 | 14 | CASSYGTSGGEQYF
TRBJ2-1 | TRBV28 | 15 | CASSLGAGVGDEQFF
TRBJ1-1 | TRBV11-2 | 14 | CASSLRTGNTEAFF
TRBJ2-7 | TRBV7-9 | 16 | CASSIPGQGQPYEQYF
TRBJ1-2 | TRBV19 | 14 | CASRRDRDWYGYTF
TRBJ1-6 | TRBV27 | 17 | CASSFITGSSYNSPLHF